This is a list of T cell receptor beta chains from one sample in a study of CD8 T cells in Susac syndrome. In TCRdb, the immunoSEQ multiplex PCR reads were re-called with MiXCR into one record per CDR3 protein. In the table there are around 150,000 distinct CDR3 sequences, around 95% of which are singletons. The sequencing input was CD4+ T cells from PBMCs. These receptors originate from a human donor with Susac syndrome. CDR3s include the opening cysteine and the closing phenylalanine or tryptophan. The D gene is left open where the match is weak. Size tells how often a clone was seen (once, few, many) or the class of an expanded clone, and some rows leave it out.

j_call	d_call	v_call	clone_size	cdr3_aa	cdr3_nt
TRBJ2-2	TRBD2	TRBV19	once	CASKPRTSDTGELFF	TGTGCCAGTAAGCCTAGGACTAGTGACACCGGGGAGCTGTTTTTT
TRBJ1-5	TRBD1	TRBV28	.	CASKGWDRDNQPQHF	TGTGCCAGCAAGGGCTGGGACAGGGACAATCAGCCCCAGCATTTT
TRBJ2-3	.	TRBV5-1	.	CASSKGIVESDTQYF	TGCGCCAGCTCAAAGGGGATAGTGGAGTCAGATACGCAGTATTTT
TRBJ2-5	TRBD2	TRBV28	.	CASSIYGGTSGSQYF	TGTGCCAGCAGCATCTACGGGGGGACTAGCGGGTCCCAGTACTTC
TRBJ2-1	TRBD2	TRBV20-1	.	CSAHGRARDEQFF	TGCAGTGCCCACGGGAGGGCCAGAGATGAGCAGTTCTTC
TRBJ2-1	.	TRBV18	.	CASSPQGSTSNEQFF	TGTGCCAGCTCACCACAGGGGAGTACGAGCAATGAGCAGTTCTTC
TRBJ2-7	.	TRBV5-1	.	CASSPAGTGYEQYF	TGCGCCAGCAGCCCTGCAGGGACTGGTTACGAGCAGTACTTC
TRBJ1-5	TRBD1	TRBV16	.	CASSDNRGHQPQHF	TGTGCCAGCAGCGACAACAGGGGCCATCAGCCCCAGCATTTT
TRBJ2-5	.	TRBV20-1	once	CSAPGGPGQETQYF	TGCAGTGCTCCCGGGGGACCCGGACAAGAGACCCAGTACTTC
TRBJ2-7	TRBD1	TRBV20-1	.	CSARVGTAPSYEQYF	TGCAGTGCTAGAGTGGGGACAGCTCCTTCCTACGAGCAGTACTTC
TRBJ1-1	.	TRBV14	.	CASSHIRGNTEAFF	TGTGCCAGCAGCCATATACGGGGGAACACTGAAGCTTTCTTT
TRBJ2-1	.	TRBV9	.	CASSSRGFGEQFF	TGTGCCAGCAGCTCTAGGGGCTTCGGTGAGCAGTTCTTC
TRBJ2-5	.	TRBV3-1	.	CASSQEGSEVETQYF	TGTGCCAGCAGCCAAGAGGGGAGTGAGGTCGAGACCCAGTACTTC
TRBJ2-3	TRBD1	TRBV7-2	.	CASSLGGDRESTQYF	TGTGCCAGCAGCTTAGGAGGGGACAGGGAAAGTACGCAGTATTTT
TRBJ1-2	.	TRBV7-9	.	CASSLRDYGYTF	TGTGCCAGCAGCTTGCGGGACTATGGCTACACCTTC
TRBJ1-5	TRBD1	TRBV28	.	CASNNRGNQPQHF	TGTGCCAGCAACAACAGGGGTAATCAGCCCCAGCATTTT
TRBJ2-3	TRBD1	TRBV24-1	once	CATSGADRVRDTQYF	TGTGCCACCAGTGGCGCCGACAGGGTCAGGGATACGCAGTATTTT
TRBJ1-1	.	TRBV29-1	once	CSPTRDTEVFF	TGCAGCCCCACCCGGGACACTGAAGTTTTCTTT
TRBJ2-3	.	TRBV20-1	.	CSATDILGRLGYTQYF	TGCAGTGCCACAGACATCTTGGGCAGGTTGGGTTATACGCAGTATTTT
TRBJ2-2	.	TRBV7-3	.	CASSLRYTGELFF	TGTGCCAGCAGCTTACGCTACACCGGGGAGCTGTTTTTT
TRBJ2-3	.	TRBV3-1	.	CASSQTAGDTQYF	TGTGCCAGCAGCCAAACGGCAGGAGATACGCAGTATTTT
TRBJ1-1	.	TRBV4-2	.	CASSHPRGGENTEAFF	TGTGCCAGCAGCCACCCGAGGGGGGGAGAGAACACTGAAGCTTTCTTT
TRBJ2-4	TRBD1	TRBV29-1	.	CSAGGQGTRGVQYF	TGCAGCGCTGGGGGACAGGGAACCCGGGGGGTTCAGTACTTC
TRBJ1-5	TRBD1	TRBV12-3/TRBV12-4	few	CASRRQGGQPQHF	TGTGCCAGCAGGCGACAGGGTGGGCAGCCCCAGCATTTT
TRBJ2-7	TRBD1	TRBV6-6	once	CASSLTGNYEQYF	TGTGCCAGCAGTTTGACAGGGAACTACGAGCAGTACTTC